One and the same sample provided the 6 T cell receptor beta chains below, sequenced in a study of beta chain features in type 1 diabetes. The study reverse transcribed the entire isolated RNA, so it sequenced expressed TCRB transcripts. Sequenced by immunoSEQ multiplex PCR; TCRdb stores in-frame clones only, minus some. The data contain 130,000 or so clones, 9% to 10% of them seen just once; the ten biggest clones take up 0.55% to 0.75%. The sequenced sample consisted of central memory CD4+ T cells from blood. These TCRs come from a woman aged 40 to 50 in good health.

This clone was counted many times. The chain couples TRBV28 to TRBJ1-5, with 7 bases matching TRBD1. Trimming at V came to 6 bases and at J to 4 bases, leaving 6 bases not matched to a gene. Germline V lookup: CDR1 MDHEN, CDR2 SYDVKM. CDR3 length: 14 residues. CDR3 sequence: CASRLTGPNQPQHF. The CDR3 DNA is TGTGCCAGCAGACTGACAGGGCCAAATCAGCCCCAGCATTTT.

This clone has a handful of counts. The chain employs TRBV7-2 and TRBJ2-1, with D perhaps TRBD2 (6 bases). CDR1 is SGHTA and CDR2 is FQGNSA in the germline V gene. This CDR3 has 15 amino acids. V shed 5 bases and J shed 0 bases, with 11 bases lying between them. The CDR3 nucleotides read TGTGCCAGCAGCCCACTAGCATTCTCCTACAATGAGCAGTTCTTC. This sequence encodes CASSPLAFSYNEQFF.

V and J are TRBV5-1 and TRBJ2-3; 7 positions match TRBD2. Germline values: CDR1 SGHRS, CDR2 YFSETQ. V lost 3 bases, J lost 2 bases, and 6 bases stayed unmatched. The CDR3 is made up of 15 amino acids. CDR3 in amino acids: CASSSGTTYTDTQYF. CDR3 bases: TGCGCCAGCAGCTCCGGGACTACCTACACAGATACGCAGTATTTT.

V is TRBV2 and J is TRBJ2-1; 12 bases line up with TRBD2. From germline, CDR1 is SNHLY and CDR2 FYNNEI. The CDR3 sequence is 14 residues long. Trimming cost V 8 bases and J 6 bases; bases outside gene matches: 5. The CDR3 nucleotides are TGTGCCAGCCGGACTAGCGGGGATGGCAATGAGCAGTTCTTC. Protein: CASRTSGDGNEQFF. The full variable domain, in which reference TRBV2 and TRBJ2-1 provide the parts outside the CDR3, is EPEVTQTPSHQVTQMGQEVILRCVPISNHLYFYWYRQILGQKVEFLVSFYNNEISEKSEIFDDQFSVERPDGSNFTLKIRSTKLEDSAMYFCASRTSGDGNEQFFGPGTRLTVL.

In this sample, this clone turned up a few times. This rearrangement joins TRBV7-9 to TRBJ2-1; tentative D call: TRBD2 (6 bases). Per the germline V gene, CDR1 is SEHNR and CDR2 is FQNEAQ (reference sequence). Trimming pared 1 base from V and 6 bases from J, leaving 7 bases between. This CDR3 spans 13 amino acids. The CDR3 region is CASSLGGVNEQFF. In nucleotides, the CDR3 is TGTGCCAGCAGCTTAGGGGGGGTCAATGAGCAGTTCTTC. Complete variable domain (other parts from reference TRBV7-9 and TRBJ2-1): DTGVSQNPRHKITKRGQNVTFRCDPISEHNRLYWYRQTLGQGPEFLTYFQNEAQLEKSRLLSDRFSAERPKGSFSTLEIQRTEQGDSAMYLCASSLGGVNEQFFGPGTRLTVL.

V gene TRBV10-1 combines with J gene TRBJ2-7; D may be TRBD2 (5 bases). Germline V gene data show CDR1 as WNHNN and CDR2 as SYGVQD (reference sequence). The CDR3 extends over 14 amino acids. V lost 2 bases and J 0 bases, leaving 8 bases between the germline ends. CDR3 residues: CASSESGGSYEQYF. In DNA, the CDR3 is TGCGCCAGCAGTGAGAGTGGAGGCTCCTACGAGCAGTACTTC.